This T cell receptor (beta chain) was identified in a study of regulatory T cells in long-lasting Graves disease. The V end was cut by 5 bases, the J end by 4 bases, with 20 bases between. CDR3 length: 16 residues. CDR1 is SGHTA, CDR2 FQGTGA, per germline. Arm-PCR of CDR3 regions and iRepertoire HTBI primers were used to build TCR beta libraries. TCRdb re-called the multiplex PCR reads through MiXCR, storing one row per CDR3 protein. Of around 500,000 distinct CDR3 sequences detected, about 16% appear once; the ten largest clones hold 20% to 30%. This clonotype was seen ten or more times. Its antigen is undetermined. Study-wide findings and caveats: Persistent disease preferred TRBV28, TRBJ1-2 and TRBJ2-5; new disease, TRBV20-1 and TRBJ2-1.

The time point was: newly diagnosed GD, antithyroid drugs for less than 3 months. PBMC-derived RNA was used for the TCR library. In each case, Graves' disease was diagnosed per American Thyroid Association guidelines. These data are also associated with another study on T cells in Graves' hyperthyroidism and ophthalmopathy.

The receptor was derived from a woman aged 35-60 years with Graves disease. This specimen was peripheral blood mononuclear cells (PBMCs), taken at new diagnosis, from a patient treated with antithyroid drugs. The chain links TRBV7-3 to TRBJ1-1; possible D gene TRBD1, 6 bases. The CDR3 DNA reads as TGTGCCAGCAGCCGAAGGTGGGGGGGGCGAATCACTGAAGCTTTCTTT. Translating it yields CASSRRWGGRITEAFF.